These 2 T cell receptor beta chains came from one sample sequenced in a study of OX40 agonist ivuxolimab in advanced cancers. Here immunoSEQ multiplex PCR was the method, and the copy in TCRdb shows in-frame clones only, minus some. The sample has under 25,000 clones; roughly 84% are singletons. Sequences were derived from CD4+ or CD8+ T cells sorted from blood, sampled in a trial of the OX40 agonist ivuxolimab. Every receptor here comes from an adult with an advanced solid tumor such as melanoma, head and neck, liver or kidney cancer.

V gene TRBV7-6 combines with J gene TRBJ2-7; maybe TRBD1 (6 bases). This CDR3 comprises 13 residues. CDR1 and CDR2 (germline): SGHVS, FNYEAQ. V was cut by 5 bases and J by 0 bases, with 8 bases left in between. This CDR3 is CASSEGVSYEQYF. For the CDR3, the DNA is TGTGCCAGCAGCGAGGGGGTCTCCTACGAGCAGTACTTC. Full variable domain (outside the CDR3, taken from reference TRBV7-6 and TRBJ2-7): GAGVSQSPRYKVTKRGQDVALRCDPISGHVSLYWYRQALGQGPEFLTYFNYEAQQDKSGLPNDRFSAERPEGSISTLTIQRTEQRDSAMYRCASSEGVSYEQYFGPGTRLTVT.

This clone was detected only a few times. J is TRBJ1-1 and V is TRBV29-1; D is unclear. This CDR3 has 10 residues. V was cut by 4 bases and J by 1 base, with 1 base left in between. The germline V gene has CDR1 SQVTM and CDR2 ANQGSEA. The CDR3 is CSVANTEAFF. CDR3 DNA sequence: TGCAGCGTTGCGAACACTGAAGCTTTCTTT.